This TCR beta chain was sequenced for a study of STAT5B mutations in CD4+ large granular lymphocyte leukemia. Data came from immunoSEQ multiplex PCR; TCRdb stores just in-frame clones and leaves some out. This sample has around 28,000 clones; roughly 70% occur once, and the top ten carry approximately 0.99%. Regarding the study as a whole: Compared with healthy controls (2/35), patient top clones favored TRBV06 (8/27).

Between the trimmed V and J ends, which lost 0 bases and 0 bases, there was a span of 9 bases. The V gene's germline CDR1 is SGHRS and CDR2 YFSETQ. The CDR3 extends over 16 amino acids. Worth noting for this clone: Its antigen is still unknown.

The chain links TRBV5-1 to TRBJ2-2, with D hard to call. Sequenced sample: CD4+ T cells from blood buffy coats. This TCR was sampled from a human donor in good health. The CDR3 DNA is TGCGCCAGCAGCTTGGTGGTGGGCGCGAACACCGGGGAGCTGTTTTTT. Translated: CASSLVVGANTGELFF.